This TCR beta chain was captured by sequencing in a study of blood T cell repertoires in COVID-19 (dated by TCRdb to the early 2020s). As for the study more broadly: Samples covering the acute and convalescent phases of COVID-19 were provided by collaborators in the United States, Italy and Spain. The material from the prospective study consisted of cDNA or gDNA derived from T cells, B-cell-depleted T cells, or PBMCs. Subjects who had been exposed to COVID-19, were actively infected with it, or had recovered from it provided the deeply sampled blood TCRbeta repertoires that made up the dataset. A freely available public database, intended as a resource for researchers studying the immune response to SARS-CoV-2, is where the repertoires were released. The samples were drawn from two sources: the first 160 participants of the ongoing ImmuneRACE study, and about 1,300 subjects contributed by 6 global collaborators. A de-identified subject ID, COVID-19 status, age in years and sex were almost always included in the sample metadata. Where HLA class I and class II types were available, the types were taken from metadata supplied by the sample provider, not from assay-based typing. Beyond this particular receptor, the publication reports: How much clinical and demographic metadata was included differed by source and by participant, and the metadata was provided uncurated.

The CDR3 measures 14 amino acids from cysteine to phenylalanine. Kept here is only the CDR3 DNA, which spans 42 bases and is read in frame from base 1. Reading the germline V gene gives CDR1 SGHTA and CDR2 FQGNSA. V sheds 2 bases and J sheds 4 bases, leaving 11 bases between their ends. In the case of this clone: Its cognate antigen has yet to be identified. Per-base qualities were not stored, and no clone one base away is much larger.

TCRbeta CDR3 regions were amplified from genomic DNA by means of the immunoSEQ Assay, a bias-controlled multiplex PCR. The original methods were these. Nucleated cell counts per sample were estimated from amplification of reference gene primers within the assay. To quantify the absolute abundance of each unique TCRbeta CDR3 rearrangement, sequence reads were collapsed and filtered. Productive Simpson clonality was computed per sample as the square root of Simpson's diversity index over productive rearrangements. TCRdb's version of the immuneACCESS table is confined to in-frame rearrangements and falls short of the full clone set. An unresolved V gene accounts for under half of the shortfall where checked; the remainder is of unknown origin. The DNA gave D and trimming, while V, J and clone size come from that table. In this sample the table shows a few hundred thousand clones, around 92% of which occur a single time. The leading ten clones occupy around 3% of the sample.

One collaborating source in Seattle enrolled patients during active infection and followed them longitudinally through the course of disease. Collaborating institutions collected whole blood in K2EDTA tubes following their own protocols. For TCRbeta analysis, collaborator samples were shipped as frozen whole blood, as isolated PBMCs, or as DNA extracted from either sample type. The sequence was obtained from a woman aged 25 to 39 with COVID-19, enrolled during active disease. The rearrangement combines TRBV7-2 with TRBJ1-1; D gene: possibly TRBD1, on 6 matching bases. The specimen sequenced was peripheral blood. The base sequence is TGTGCCAGCAGCTTAACAGGGTGGGCCACTGAAGCTTTCTTT. This sequence encodes CASSLTGWATEAFF.